Presented here are 14 T cell receptor beta chains from one specimen sequenced in a study of OX40 agonist ivuxolimab in advanced cancers. The table came from immunoSEQ multiplex PCR; TCRdb's copy has only in-frame clones and leaves some out. Here the sample spans under 80,000 clones, around nine tenths being singletons. The sequences come from CD4+ or CD8+ T cells sorted from blood, collected in a trial of the OX40 agonist ivuxolimab. The receptors shown here come from an adult with an advanced solid tumor such as melanoma, head and neck, liver or kidney cancer.

V is TRBV18 and J is TRBJ2-1; no firm D call. The CDR3 has 18 residues. Trimming shortened V by 2 bases and J by 0 bases, and 17 bases separated the two germline ends. CDR1 KGHSH and CDR2 LQKENI come from the germline V gene. This chain's CDR3 is CASSPSIPGISSYNEQFF. As DNA, the CDR3 is TGTGCCAGCTCACCATCTATACCCGGAATAAGCTCCTACAATGAGCAGTTCTTC.

This chain uses TRBV4-2 with TRBJ1-5; TRBD1 is a possible D gene (6 bases). CDR1 is LGHNA, CDR2 YNFKEQ, per germline. The ends were cut back, 6 bases at V and 5 bases at J, with 17 bases in the middle. There are 15 residues in the CDR3. The chain's CDR3 is CASSQALSGDQPQHF. The CDR3 nucleotides are TGTGCCAGCAGTCAGGCCCTATCAGGGGATCAGCCCCAGCATTTT.

This clone appeared a single time. V and J are TRBV7-9 and TRBJ2-5, with 11 bases lining up with TRBD1. CDR3 length equals 15 residues. Germline CDR1 is SEHNR and CDR2 is FQNEAQ (reference sequence). V shed 1 base, J shed 5 bases, and the junction held 3 bases outside the gene matches. This chain's CDR3 is CASSLGTGGLETQYF. For the CDR3, the DNA is TGTGCCAGCAGCTTAGGGACAGGGGGCTTGGAGACCCAGTACTTC.

This rearrangement joins TRBV2 to TRBJ2-1, with D possibly TRBD1 on 5 matching bases. Trimming left V 2 bases short and J 0 bases short, with 14 bases between. CDR3 size: 17 residues. Germline CDR1 SNHLY, CDR2 FYNNEI. CDR3: CASSEPATESSYNEQFF. The CDR3 DNA follows: TGTGCCAGCAGTGAACCGGCGACAGAGAGCTCCTACAATGAGCAGTTCTTC.

The chain links TRBV4-3 to TRBJ2-1; maybe TRBD1 (5 bases). Per the germline V gene, CDR1 is LGHNA and CDR2 is YSLEER. There are 13 residues in the CDR3. V lost 1 base and J lost 5, with 6 bases in between. The CDR3 DNA is TGCGCCAGCAGCCAAGTACAGGACAATGAGCAGTTCTTC. Protein sequence: CASSQVQDNEQFF.

This chain joins TRBV5-6 and TRBJ2-3; no clear D gene. The CDR3 runs to 12 residues. Germline CDR1 and CDR2: SGHDT and YYEEEE. The ends were cut back, 4 bases at V and 6 bases at J, with 9 bases in the middle. The CDR3 here is CASSRELDTQYF. In DNA, the CDR3 is TGTGCCAGCAGCCGAGAACTTGATACGCAGTATTTT.

This rearrangement joins TRBV7-8 to TRBJ1-1, with D possibly TRBD1 on 5 matching bases. CDR3 length equals 16 residues. Trimming stripped 8 bases from V and 0 bases from J, with 19 bases between. Germline CDR1 SGHVS, CDR2 FQNEAQ. DNA for the CDR3: TGTGCCAGCGCGCGGGGCTCCGGTGGTATGAACACTGAAGCTTTCTTT. The encoded protein is CASARGSGGMNTEAFF.

J is TRBJ2-5 and V is TRBV7-9, with TRBD2 as a possible D gene (5 bases). Trimming took 5 bases from V and 5 from J, leaving 18 bases between them. This CDR3 region has 15 residues. Per germline, CDR1 SEHNR and CDR2 FQNEAQ (reference sequence). This chain's CDR3 is CASSPRLGSGETQYF. CDR3 sequence (DNA): TGTGCCAGCAGCCCCAGGCTAGGGTCGGGGGAGACCCAGTACTTC.

The chain recombines TRBV10-3 with TRBJ2-5; the match to TRBD2 covers 8 bases. Looked up from germline, CDR1 is ENHRY and CDR2 is SYGVKD. The trim removed 3 bases at V and 2 bases at J, leaving 8 bases unmatched. This CDR3 contains 16 residues. In nucleotides, the CDR3 is TGTGCCATCAGTGAATACGGGAGGGTAGGGCAAGAGACCCAGTACTTC. It translates to CAISEYGRVGQETQYF.

The chain carries TRBV18 and TRBJ2-1, with 10 nucleotides matching TRBD2. Germline CDR1 KGHSH, CDR2 LQKENI. The CDR3 covers 16 residues. Losses at the gene ends were 3 bases for V and 3 bases for J; bases not matched to a gene: 5. In DNA, the CDR3 is TGTGCCAGCTCACCGGCAGGACTAGCGGACTACAATGAGCAGTTCTTC. This codes for CASSPAGLADYNEQFF.

The chain has TRBV6-5 and TRBJ2-7, with D maybe TRBD2 (5 bases). CDR1 MNHEY and CDR2 SVGAGI come from the germline V gene. There are 14 residues in the CDR3. Deletions cut 1 base from V and 2 bases from J, with 9 bases between. CDR3 nucleotide sequence: TGTGCCAGCAGTTACTGGCTGGGAGCCTACGAGCAGTACTTC. This gives the protein CASSYWLGAYEQYF.

J is TRBJ1-1 and V is TRBV4-2; 7 nucleotides match TRBD1. With V trimmed by 0 bases and J by 6 bases, 7 bases remained unmatched. Germline values: CDR1 LGHNA, CDR2 YNFKEQ. The CDR3 runs 15 residues. CDR3 bases: TGTGCCAGCAGCCAAGATTGGGACAGAAGTCCTGAAGCTTTCTTT. This codes for CASSQDWDRSPEAFF.

The chain joins TRBV11-1 to TRBJ2-1, with 8 bases identical to TRBD2. V lost 3 bases to trimming and J lost 5 bases; unmatched junction nucleotides: 9. CDR3 length equals 16 residues. CDR1 and CDR2 (germline): SGHAT, FQDESV (reference sequence). This chain's CDR3 is CASSLVLADPDNEQFF. The CDR3 region has the DNA TGTGCCAGCAGCTTGGTACTAGCGGACCCCGACAATGAGCAGTTCTTC.

This chain uses TRBV27 with TRBJ1-5; D ambiguous. The V and J ends lost 5 bases and 0 bases respectively, with 14 bases between them. Germline CDR1 is MNHEY and CDR2 is SMNVEV (reference sequence). The CDR3 consists of 16 residues. CDR3 residues: CASSPVNLISNQPQHF. The CDR3 DNA is TGTGCCAGCAGTCCCGTGAACCTAATTAGCAATCAGCCCCAGCATTTT.